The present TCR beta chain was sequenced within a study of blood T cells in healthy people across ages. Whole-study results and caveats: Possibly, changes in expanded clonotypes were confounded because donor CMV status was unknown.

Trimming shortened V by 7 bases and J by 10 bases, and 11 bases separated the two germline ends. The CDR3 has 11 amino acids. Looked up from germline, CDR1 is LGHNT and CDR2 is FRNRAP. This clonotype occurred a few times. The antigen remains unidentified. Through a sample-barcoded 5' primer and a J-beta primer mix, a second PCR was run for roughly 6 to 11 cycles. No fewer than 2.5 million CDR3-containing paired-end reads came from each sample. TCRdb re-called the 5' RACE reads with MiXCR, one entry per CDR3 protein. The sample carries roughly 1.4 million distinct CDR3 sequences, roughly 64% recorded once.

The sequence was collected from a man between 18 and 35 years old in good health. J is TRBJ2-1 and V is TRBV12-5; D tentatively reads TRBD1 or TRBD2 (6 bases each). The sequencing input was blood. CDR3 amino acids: CASVRGPEQFF. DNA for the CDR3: TGTGCTAGTGTTCGGGGGCCCGAGCAGTTCTTC. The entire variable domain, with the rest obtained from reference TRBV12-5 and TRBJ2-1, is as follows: DARVTQTPRHKVTEMGQEVTMRCQPILGHNTVFWYRQTMMQGLELLAYFRNRAPLDDSGMPKDRFSAEMPDATLATLKIQPSEPRDSAVYFCASVRGPEQFFGPGTRLTVL.